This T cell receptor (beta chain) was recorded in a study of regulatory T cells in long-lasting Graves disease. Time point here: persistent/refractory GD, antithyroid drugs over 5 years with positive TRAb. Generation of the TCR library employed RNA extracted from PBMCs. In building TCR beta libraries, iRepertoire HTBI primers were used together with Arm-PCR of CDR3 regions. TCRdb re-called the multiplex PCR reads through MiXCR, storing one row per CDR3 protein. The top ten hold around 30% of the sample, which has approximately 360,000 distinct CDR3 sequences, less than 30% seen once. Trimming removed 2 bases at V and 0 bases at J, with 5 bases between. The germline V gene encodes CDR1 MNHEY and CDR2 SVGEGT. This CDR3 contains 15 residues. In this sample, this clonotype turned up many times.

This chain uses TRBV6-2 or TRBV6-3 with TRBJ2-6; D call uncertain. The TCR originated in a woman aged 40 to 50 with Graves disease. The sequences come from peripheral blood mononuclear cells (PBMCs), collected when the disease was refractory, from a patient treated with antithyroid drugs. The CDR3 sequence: CASSYEPSGANVLTF. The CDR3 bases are TGTGCCAGCAGTTACGAGCCCTCTGGGGCCAACGTCCTGACTTTC.